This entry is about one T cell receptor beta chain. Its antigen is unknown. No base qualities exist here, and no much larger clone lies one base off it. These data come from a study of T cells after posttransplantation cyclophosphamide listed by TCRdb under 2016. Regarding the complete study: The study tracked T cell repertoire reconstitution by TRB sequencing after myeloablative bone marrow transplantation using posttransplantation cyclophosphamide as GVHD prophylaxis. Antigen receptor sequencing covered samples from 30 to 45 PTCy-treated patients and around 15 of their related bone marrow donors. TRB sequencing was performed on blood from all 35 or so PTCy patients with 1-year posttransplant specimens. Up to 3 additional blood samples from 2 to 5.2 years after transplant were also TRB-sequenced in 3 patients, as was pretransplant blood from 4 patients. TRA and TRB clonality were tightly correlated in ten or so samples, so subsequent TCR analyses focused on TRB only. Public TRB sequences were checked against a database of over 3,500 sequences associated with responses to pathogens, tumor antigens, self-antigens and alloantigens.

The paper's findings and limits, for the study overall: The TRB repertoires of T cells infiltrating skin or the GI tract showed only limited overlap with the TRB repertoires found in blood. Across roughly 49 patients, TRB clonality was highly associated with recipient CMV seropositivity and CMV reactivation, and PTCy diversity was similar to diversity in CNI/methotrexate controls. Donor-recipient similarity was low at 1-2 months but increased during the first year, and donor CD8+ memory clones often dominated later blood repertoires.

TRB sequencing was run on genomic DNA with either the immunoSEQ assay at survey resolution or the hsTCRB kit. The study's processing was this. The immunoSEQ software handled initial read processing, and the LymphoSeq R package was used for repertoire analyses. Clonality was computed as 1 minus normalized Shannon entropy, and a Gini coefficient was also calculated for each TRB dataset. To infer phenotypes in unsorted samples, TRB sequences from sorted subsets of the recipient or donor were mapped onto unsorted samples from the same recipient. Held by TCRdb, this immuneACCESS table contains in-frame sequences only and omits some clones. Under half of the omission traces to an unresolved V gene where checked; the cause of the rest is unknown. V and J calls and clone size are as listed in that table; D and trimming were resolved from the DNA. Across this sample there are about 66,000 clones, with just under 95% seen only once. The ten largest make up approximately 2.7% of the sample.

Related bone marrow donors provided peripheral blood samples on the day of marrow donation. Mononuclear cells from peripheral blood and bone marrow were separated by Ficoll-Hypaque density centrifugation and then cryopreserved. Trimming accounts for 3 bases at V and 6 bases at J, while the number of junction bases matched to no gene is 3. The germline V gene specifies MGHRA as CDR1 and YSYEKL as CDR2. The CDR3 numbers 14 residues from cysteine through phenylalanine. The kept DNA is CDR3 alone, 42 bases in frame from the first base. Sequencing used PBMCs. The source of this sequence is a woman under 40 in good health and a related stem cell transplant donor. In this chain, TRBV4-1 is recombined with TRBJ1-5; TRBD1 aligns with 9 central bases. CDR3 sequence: CASSQVQGAQPQHF. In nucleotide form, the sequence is TGCGCCAGCAGCCAGGTACAGGGGGCTCAGCCCCAGCATTTT.